This T cell receptor (beta chain) was sequenced during a study of PD-1 blockade in classical Hodgkin lymphoma. About the study: Patients were given intravenous nivolumab, 3 mg/kg, every 2 weeks. General observations from the study: Patients excluded were those beginning nivolumab under 1 year after ASCT. Baseline TCR diversity was reportedly lower in newly diagnosed patients than healthy donors.

In the case of this clone: Antigen unknown.

CDR1 SQVTM and CDR2 ANQGSEA come from the germline V gene. The CDR3 contains 13 residues. The time point: cycle 4 day 1 (C4D1), after less than 7 weeks of nivolumab. Each patient's relapse followed autologous stem cell transplantation, and brentuximab vedotin exposure varied. Magnetic negative selection served to purify CD4+ T cells out of PBMCs that had been thawed. The patients, who had relapsed/refractory classical Hodgkin lymphoma, achieved best responses of complete response, partial response or progressive disease. Sequencing used immunoSEQ multiplex PCR; TCRdb keeps in-frame clones, though not all of them. Here the sample spans some 30,000 clones, more than 80% being singletons.

This rearrangement joins TRBV29-1 to TRBJ2-7; 7 bases align to TRBD1. The receptor's source is a human donor with classical Hodgkin lymphoma. The material sequenced was CD4+ T cells from blood, taken before the fourth cycle of nivolumab. CDR3 protein: CSTRDSLSYEQYF. The CDR3 nucleotides read TGCAGTACCCGGGACAGTCTCTCCTACGAGCAGTACTTC.